This T cell receptor (beta chain) was observed in a study of cytomegalovirus exposure and HLA in healthy donors. PCR used 60 Vbeta primers and 13 Jbeta primers. The protocol was immunoSEQ multiplex PCR, while the TCRdb copy is restricted to in-frame clones and leaves out a portion. In the table there are 110,000 or so clones, 67% of which are singletons. Study-level points and caveats: Despite most TCR sequences being rare, some public TCRs occurred in many donors.

Trimming took 7 bases from V and 4 from J, leaving 12 bases between them. The CDR3 is 13 residues long. Germline-derived CDR1 and CDR2 are LNHDA and SQIVND (reference sequence). Remarks on this clone: Its antigen is as yet unknown.

The chain couples TRBV19 to TRBJ2-3; maybe TRBD1 (5 bases). The sample comprised PBMCs. This TCR was sampled from a man between 18 and 35 years old in good health and CMV-seropositive. CDR3 in DNA: TGTGCCAGTAAGGCCTGGGGCGCAGATACGCAGTATTTT. Translation gives CASKAWGADTQYF.